This T cell receptor beta chain appears in the sequencing data of a study of CD8+CD57+ T cells in acquired aplastic anemia. General study results and limits: Patients and controls shared about 30 CD8+ CDR3 sequences.

For CDR3 and TCR beta VDJ profiling, genomic DNA was the template used. TCRdb fed the reads into MiXCR, producing one record per CDR3 protein. The sample holds under 500,000 distinct CDR3 sequences; less than 35% are singletons and the top ten take about 0.8%. All patients picked for sequencing had shown, by flow cytometry, an expansion of CD8+CD57+ cells. Germline CDR1 SGHVS, CDR2 FNYEAQ. V dropped 5 bases and J dropped 5 bases, with 10 bases sitting between them. This CDR3 has 12 residues. A remark on this clonotype: The antigen is not known.

The TCR originated in a human donor with aplastic anemia. The chain recombines TRBV7-6 with TRBJ2-7; the D is unclear. Sequenced: sorted CD4+, CD8+, or CD8+CD57+ T cells (not recorded which) from PBMCs. The CDR3: CASSQVGDEQYF. The CDR3 bases are TGTGCCAGCAGCCAGGTCGGCGACGAGCAGTACTTC.